This T cell receptor (beta chain) was captured by sequencing in a study of blood T cell repertoires in COVID-19. At the level of the study: T cells, B-cell-depleted T cells, or PBMCs provided the cDNA or gDNA that served as material.

During active infection, Seattle patients enrolled and were then monitored through disease. The germline CDR1 and CDR2 sequences are SGHRS and YFSETQ. The J segment lost 6 bases and the V segment lost 7 bases, leaving 8 bases of the junction unmatched. This CDR3 spans 16 amino acids. Original methodology: Estimated nucleated cell counts came from reference gene primer amplification. Data came from immunoSEQ multiplex PCR; TCRdb stores just in-frame clones and leaves some out. V and J calls plus clone size are reproduced from that table; the DNA served to infer D and trimming. The repertoire holds approximately 480,000 clones, with roughly nine tenths as singletons.

This clonotype originated in a man younger than 35 with COVID-19, enrolled during active disease. V is TRBV5-1 and J is TRBJ2-1; 15 bases map to TRBD2. Input material: peripheral blood. The CDR3 bases are TGCGCCAGCGGGCCGTCGGGACTAGCGGGGGGCAATGAGCAGTTCTTC. This sequence encodes CASGPSGLAGGNEQFF.